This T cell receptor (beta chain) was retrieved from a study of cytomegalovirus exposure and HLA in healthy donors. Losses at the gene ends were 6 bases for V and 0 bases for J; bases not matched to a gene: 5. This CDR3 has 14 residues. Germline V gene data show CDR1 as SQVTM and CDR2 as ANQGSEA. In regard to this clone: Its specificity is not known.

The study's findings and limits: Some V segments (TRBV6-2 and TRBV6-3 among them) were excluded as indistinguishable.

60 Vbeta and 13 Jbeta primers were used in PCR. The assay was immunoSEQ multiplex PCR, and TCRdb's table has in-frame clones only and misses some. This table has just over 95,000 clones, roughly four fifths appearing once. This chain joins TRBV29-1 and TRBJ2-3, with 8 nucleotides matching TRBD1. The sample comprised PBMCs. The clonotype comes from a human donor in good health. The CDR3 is CSVGGQVSTDTQYF. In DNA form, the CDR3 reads TGCAGCGTAGGGGGACAGGTTAGCACAGATACGCAGTATTTT.